The 16 T cell receptor beta chains presented below share a single source sample, sequenced in a study of T cells after yellow fever vaccination. One entry per CDR3 protein, called by TCRdb with MiXCR from the 5' RACE reads. Of just under 600,000 distinct CDR3 sequences listed, approximately 12% are singletons. The sequencing used PBMCs, collected on the day of the yellow fever booster vaccination. The receptor set was obtained from a young man who received the YFV17D yellow fever vaccine.

This clonotype was picked up a small number of times. This chain uses TRBV20-1 with TRBJ2-1; 7 positions agree with TRBD1. With 1 base clipped from V and 6 bases from J, the junction kept 9 bases outside the gene matches. The CDR3 runs 15 residues. The germline gives CDR1 DFQATT, CDR2 SNEGSKA (reference sequence). The CDR3 region has the DNA TGCAGTGCTAGAGGGCACCAGACAGGGACCAATGAGCAGTTCTTC. It is translated as CSARGHQTGTNEQFF.

CDR3 protein: CAISPGLAGGSTDTQYF. The CDR3 DNA sequence: TGTGCCATCAGCCCGGGACTAGCGGGAGGCAGCACAGATACGCAGTATTTT. The chain couples TRBV10-3 to TRBJ2-3, with 15 bases that match TRBD2. Germline CDR1 and CDR2: ENHRY and SYGVKD. The CDR3 is 17 residues long. Trimming removed 6 bases from V and 0 bases from J; junction bases left unmatched: 4.

J is TRBJ1-1 and V is TRBV12-5; unclear D gene. The CDR3 length is 13 residues. From germline, CDR1 is LGHNT and CDR2 FRNRAP. Trimming shortened V by 7 bases and J by 2 bases, and 11 bases separated the two germline ends. The CDR3 nucleotides are TGTGCTAGTGCCCTTAACGTAAACACTGAAGCTTTCTTT. Translated: CASALNVNTEAFF.

This clonotype was counted only a few times. J is TRBJ2-7 and V is TRBV7-8; D remains unclear. Germline assignment: CDR1 SGHVS and CDR2 FQNEAQ. This CDR3 spans 13 amino acids. V was pared by 7 bases and J by 7 bases, with 17 bases between. As DNA, the CDR3 is TGTGCCAGCACCCTCCCCCCGGGTAGGGAGCAGTACTTC. Translating it yields CASTLPPGREQYF.

This clonotype was found many times. This chain links TRBV3-1 with TRBJ2-7; D unclear. Germline lookup yields CDR1 LGHDT and CDR2 YNNKEL (reference sequence). With 1 base removed from V and 4 bases from J, the gap between germline ends came to 14 bases. The CDR3 has 15 residues. CDR3 nucleotides: TGTGCCAGCAGCCAAGGACACGCGAAAGGATACGAGCAGTACTTC. Its protein is CASSQGHAKGYEQYF.

This clonotype came up a few times. The chain carries TRBV18 and TRBJ2-7; D is tentatively TRBD1 or TRBD2 (5 bases each). Germline assignment: CDR1 KGHSH and CDR2 LQKENI. The CDR3 is 14 residues long. V lost 0 bases and J lost 6, with 12 bases in between. CDR3 sequence reads: CASSPPRPGAEQYF. Here the CDR3 DNA reads TGTGCCAGCTCACCACCGAGACCCGGGGCCGAGCAGTACTTC.

This chain links TRBV6-2 or TRBV6-3 with TRBJ2-7; 7 bases are shared with TRBD2. CDR1 and CDR2 from the germline V gene are MNHEY and SVGEGT. This CDR3 is built from 15 residues. J lost 2 bases, V lost 9 bases, and 13 bases had no gene match. This CDR3 is CARSPTGGLTYEQYF. Written as DNA, the CDR3 is TGTGCCAGGTCACCCACGGGGGGATTGACCTACGAGCAGTACTTC.

This clonotype has just a few counts. The chain couples TRBV6-1 to TRBJ1-2; 8 positions agree with TRBD1. CDR1 and CDR2 from the germline V gene are MNHNS and SASEGT. The CDR3 has 15 amino acids. The ends lost 6 bases at V and 5 bases at J; junction bases unmatched: 11. CDR3 region: CASSLWADRGYGYTF. The CDR3 DNA reads as TGTGCCAGCAGCCTGTGGGCTGACAGGGGTTATGGCTACACCTTC.

This clonotype was seen once. The chain joins TRBV28 to TRBJ2-2; 7 nucleotides line up with TRBD2. V lost 8 bases and J lost 0; bases outside the gene matches: 6. Germline V CDR1 and CDR2: MDHEN, SYDVKM. The CDR3 totals 15 residues. CDR3 loop: CASLGAGPNTGELFF. Written as DNA, the CDR3 is TGTGCCAGCTTGGGAGCGGGACCGAACACCGGGGAGCTGTTTTTT.

This clonotype was detected once. The chain couples TRBV3-1 to TRBJ2-1; D possibly corresponds to TRBD1 (6 bases). The CDR3 totals 15 residues. Deletions cut 4 bases from V and 5 bases from J, with 15 bases between. The germline gives CDR1 LGHDT, CDR2 YNNKEL (reference sequence). CDR3 sequence reads: CASSRGPAPHNEQFF. As DNA, the CDR3 is TGTGCCAGCAGCCGGGGGCCAGCTCCCCACAATGAGCAGTTCTTC.

V is TRBV20-1 and J is TRBJ1-5; unclear D gene. Trimming left V 6 bases short and J 0 bases short, with 12 bases between. The CDR3 covers 14 residues. CDR1 is DFQATT, CDR2 SNEGSKA, per germline (reference sequence). The CDR3 reads CSARSWGSNQPQHF. Written as DNA, the CDR3 is TGCAGTGCCCGTAGCTGGGGTAGCAATCAGCCCCAGCATTTT.

This clonotype was detected many times. The chain joins TRBV10-3 to TRBJ1-2; D unresolved. Looked up from germline, CDR1 is ENHRY and CDR2 is SYGVKD. The germline V and J ends were trimmed by 2 bases and 8 bases, with 12 bases remaining between them. The CDR3 loop spans 13 amino acids. Here the CDR3 reads CAISEDQARGYTF. CDR3 sequence (DNA): TGTGCCATCAGTGAGGACCAGGCTCGCGGCTACACCTTC.

The V gene is TRBV12-3 or TRBV12-4, the J gene TRBJ2-5, with D perhaps TRBD1 (6 bases). The CDR3 spans 12 residues. V was trimmed by 4 bases and J by 9 bases, leaving 12 bases between them. The CDR3 DNA reads TGTGCCAGCAGTTACCACAGGGAATCCCAGTACTTC. Encoded protein: CASSYHRESQYF.

This rearrangement joins TRBV5-4 to TRBJ2-2; 13 nucleotides line up with TRBD2. The V gene end was trimmed by 4 bases and the J gene end by 6 bases; junction bases not matched to a gene: 3. In germline, CDR1 is SGHNT, CDR2 YYREEE (reference sequence). CDR3 length: 15 amino acids. CDR3 sequence (DNA): TGTGCCAGCAGCCCAGGACTAGCGGGAGCCGGGGAGCTGTTTTTT. This gives the protein CASSPGLAGAGELFF.

The sample holds a few counts of this clonotype. CDR3 nucleotide sequence: TGCAGTGCTAGAATGGCTAGCGGGACTCTTGGGGCCCAGTACTTC. This translates into CSARMASGTLGAQYF. The gene calls are TRBV20-1 and TRBJ2-5; 9 bases align to TRBD2. V shed 2 bases, J shed 9 bases, and the junction held 13 bases outside the gene matches. CDR1 is DFQATT and CDR2 is SNEGSKA in the germline V gene (reference sequence). The CDR3 sequence is 15 residues long.

The chain recombines TRBV7-6 with TRBJ2-1, with 11 bases matching TRBD2. This CDR3 contains 16 residues. Per the germline V gene, CDR1 is SGHVS and CDR2 is FNYEAQ. Germline trimming cut 4 bases from V and 7 bases from J; bases unmatched to any gene: 9. In nucleotides, the CDR3 is TGTGCCAGCAGCTCCTTGTCCCTAGCGGGAGGAAATGAGCAGTTCTTC. It translates to CASSSLSLAGGNEQFF.